Detailed here is one T cell receptor (beta chain). CDR3 length equals 15 residues. CDR1 is SNHLY and CDR2 is FYNNEI in the germline V gene. The ends lost 1 base at V and 8 bases at J; junction bases unmatched: 6. The use of a sample-barcoded 5' primer and a J-beta primer mix characterized a second PCR of about 7 to 12 cycles. CDR3-containing paired-end reads numbering at least 2.5 million came from each sample. TCRdb ran MiXCR on the 5' RACE reads and lists one entry per CDR3 protein. The sample yields nearly 800,000 distinct CDR3 sequences, more than 20% seen once. These data originate in a study of blood T cells in healthy people across ages. A further study also used this sample, focusing on T cells of mothers and their children.

This sequence was found in a boy younger than 18 in good health. Sequencing was done on a sample of blood. This chain joins TRBV2 and TRBJ1-4; 8 bases line up with TRBD1. The CDR3 sequence is CASSEGGRGQEKLFF. As DNA, the CDR3 is TGTGCCAGCAGTGAAGGGGGCAGGGGGCAGGAAAAACTGTTTTTT. Based on the CDR3 plus reference TRBV2 and TRBJ1-4, the full variable domain is EPEVTQTPSHQVTQMGQEVILRCVPISNHLYFYWYRQILGQKVEFLVSFYNNEISEKSEIFDDQFSVERPDGSNFTLKIRSTKLEDSAMYFCASSEGGRGQEKLFFGSGTQLSVL.